The rows below give T cell receptor beta chains drawn from one sample of a study of TIL therapy for anti-PD-1-resistant metastatic lung cancer. Profiling relied on immunoSEQ multiplex PCR, and the TCRdb table lists in-frame clones only, not all of them. The sample consists of nearly 9,500 clones, more than 70% of them appearing once. Material: tumor tissue, obtained at baseline. The receptors come from a person between 30 and 80 years old with non-small cell lung cancer. The CDR3 runs from the conserved cysteine through the conserved F or W. A D gene is named only where the DNA matches it firmly. A clone size is listed for some rows: how often the clone was seen (once, few, many), or a class if it is expanded.

d_gene,abundance,j_gene,v_gene,CDR3aa,CDR3nt
-,-,TRBJ1-1,TRBV7-2,CASSLDRTMNTEAFF,TGTGCCAGCAGCCTCGACAGAACAATGAACACTGAAGCTTTCTTT
TRBD2,-,TRBJ2-5,TRBV14,CASSQLRQRGIQETQYF,TGTGCCAGCAGCCAACTTAGGCAGCGGGGGATTCAAGAGACCCAGTACTTC
TRBD1,-,TRBJ2-3,TRBV4-2,CASSHPLRDRSTDTQYF,TGTGCCAGCAGCCATCCTCTCCGGGACAGGAGCACAGATACGCAGTATTTT
-,-,TRBJ2-3,TRBV11-3,CASSLGLDPRGSTDTQYF,TGTGCCAGCAGCTTAGGTCTAGATCCTCGAGGAAGCACAGATACGCAGTATTTT
-,-,TRBJ2-7,TRBV18,CASSPSPTGLSYEQYF,TGTGCCAGCTCACCCTCCCCAACAGGCCTCTCCTACGAGCAGTACTTC
-,-,TRBJ1-1,TRBV30,CAWSPSTVTTMNTEAFF,TGTGCCTGGAGTCCATCGACAGTTACCACCATGAACACTGAAGCTTTCTTT
TRBD2,-,TRBJ2-7,TRBV7-9,CASSLANLAGDVGSYEQYF,TGTGCCAGCAGCTTAGCCAATTTAGCGGGAGACGTGGGATCGTACGAGCAGTACTTC
TRBD2,-,TRBJ2-1,TRBV5-6,CASTTPGGPSYNEQFF,TGTGCCAGCACTACACCGGGGGGGCCTTCCTACAATGAGCAGTTCTTC
TRBD1,-,TRBJ1-6,TRBV7-2,CASSSGQGKGFSYNSPLHF,TGTGCCAGCAGCTCCGGACAGGGGAAGGGATTCTCCTATAATTCACCCCTCCACTTT
-,-,TRBJ2-5,TRBV7-6,CASSIGTQETQYF,TGTGCCAGCAGCATTGGGACCCAAGAGACCCAGTACTTC
-,-,TRBJ1-5,TRBV6-5,CASSAAGLGQPQHF,TGTGCCAGCAGTGCCGCCGGCCTAGGACAGCCCCAGCATTTT
TRBD1,-,TRBJ1-6,TRBV18,CASSDREDSPLHF,TGTGCCAGCTCAGACAGGGAGGATTCACCCCTCCACTTT
TRBD1,-,TRBJ1-1,TRBV5-5,CASSLERGLRSGTEAFF,TGTGCCAGCAGCTTGGAAAGGGGGCTTAGGAGTGGCACTGAAGCTTTCTTT
-,-,TRBJ1-1,TRBV10-3,CAISDSLEQGEAFF,TGTGCCATCAGTGATAGTTTGGAACAGGGTGAAGCTTTCTTT
-,-,TRBJ1-1,TRBV19,CASSPSNEGITEAFF,TGTGCCAGTAGTCCCAGTAATGAGGGGATCACTGAAGCTTTCTTT
TRBD2,-,TRBJ2-1,TRBV6-5,CASSYSSGRARKQFF,TGTGCCAGCAGTTACTCTAGCGGGAGGGCCCGGAAGCAGTTCTTC
-,-,TRBJ2-5,TRBV6-5,CASSPRTPQETQYF,TGTGCCAGCAGCCCCAGGACTCCGCAAGAGACCCAGTACTTC
-,-,TRBJ2-1,TRBV6-5,CASSEQVRNEQFF,TGTGCCAGCAGTGAACAGGTGCGGAATGAGCAGTTCTTC
-,-,TRBJ2-5,TRBV11-2,CASSERQFGETQYF,TGTGCCAGCAGCGAGAGACAGTTCGGAGAGACCCAGTACTTC
-,-,TRBJ1-2,TRBV11-3,CASSLGAALSNYGYTF,TGTGCCAGCAGCTTAGGGGCAGCTCTTTCTAACTATGGCTACACCTTC
TRBD2,-,TRBJ2-2,TRBV5-6,CASSLEGLAGVTGELFF,TGTGCCAGCAGCTTGGAAGGACTAGCGGGAGTTACCGGGGAGCTGTTTTTT
-,medium-sized,TRBJ1-3,TRBV7-8,CASSPSSISGNTIYF,TGTGCCAGCAGCCCTTCGTCTATTTCTGGAAACACCATATATTTT
-,-,TRBJ2-1,TRBV4-2,CASSQQGYNEQFF,TGTGCCAGCAGCCAACAGGGATACAATGAGCAGTTCTTC
TRBD1,-,TRBJ1-2,TRBV27,CASSLVLRDRGLRGYGYTF,TGTGCCAGCAGTTTAGTATTAAGGGACAGGGGGCTTAGAGGCTATGGCTACACCTTC
-,-,TRBJ1-3,TRBV7-2,CASSPGGALSSGNTIYF,TGTGCCAGCAGCCCCGGAGGGGCGCTAAGCTCTGGAAACACCATATATTTT
TRBD1,-,TRBJ2-7,TRBV7-3,CASSPPRRVGQGPYEQYF,TGTGCCAGCAGCCCCCCCCGGCGCGTTGGACAGGGCCCCTACGAGCAGTACTTC
TRBD1,-,TRBJ1-1,TRBV5-5,CASSFSTGGYTEAFF,TGTGCCAGCAGCTTTTCGACAGGGGGCTACACTGAAGCTTTCTTT
-,-,TRBJ2-2,TRBV4-3,CASSLANTGELFF,TGCGCCAGCAGTTTAGCGAACACCGGGGAGCTGTTTTTT